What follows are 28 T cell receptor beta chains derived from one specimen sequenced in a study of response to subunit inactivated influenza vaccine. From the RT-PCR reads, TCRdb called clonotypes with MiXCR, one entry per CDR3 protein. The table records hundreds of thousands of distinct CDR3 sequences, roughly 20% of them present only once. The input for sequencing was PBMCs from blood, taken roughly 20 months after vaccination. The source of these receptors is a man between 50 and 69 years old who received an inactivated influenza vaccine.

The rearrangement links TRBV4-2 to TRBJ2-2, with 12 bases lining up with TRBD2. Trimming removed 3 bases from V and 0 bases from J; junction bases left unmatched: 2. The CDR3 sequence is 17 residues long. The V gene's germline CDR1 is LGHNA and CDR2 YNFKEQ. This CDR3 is CASSHRLAGANTGELFF. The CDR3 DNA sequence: TGTGCCAGCAGCCACAGACTAGCGGGAGCGAACACCGGGGAGCTGTTTTTT.

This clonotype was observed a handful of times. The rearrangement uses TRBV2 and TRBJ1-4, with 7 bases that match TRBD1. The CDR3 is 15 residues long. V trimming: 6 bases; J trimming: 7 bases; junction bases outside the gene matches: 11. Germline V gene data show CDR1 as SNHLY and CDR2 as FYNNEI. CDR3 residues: CASRPGQAGGEKLFF. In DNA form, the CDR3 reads TGTGCCAGCAGGCCCGGACAGGCCGGGGGTGAAAAACTGTTTTTT.

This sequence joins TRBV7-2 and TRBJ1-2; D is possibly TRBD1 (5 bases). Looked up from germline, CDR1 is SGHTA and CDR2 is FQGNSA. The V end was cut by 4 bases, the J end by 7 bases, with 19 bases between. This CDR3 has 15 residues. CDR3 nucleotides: TGTGCCAGCAGCTCAGCGCAGGGATTCCTTTCTGGCTACACCTTC. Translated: CASSSAQGFLSGYTF. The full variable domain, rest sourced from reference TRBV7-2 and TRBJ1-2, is GAGVSQSPSNKVTEKGKDVELRCDPISGHTALYWYRQSLGQGLEFLIYFQGNSAPDKSGLPSDRFSAERTGGSVSTLTIQRTQQEDSAVYLCASSSAQGFLSGYTFGSGTRLTVV.

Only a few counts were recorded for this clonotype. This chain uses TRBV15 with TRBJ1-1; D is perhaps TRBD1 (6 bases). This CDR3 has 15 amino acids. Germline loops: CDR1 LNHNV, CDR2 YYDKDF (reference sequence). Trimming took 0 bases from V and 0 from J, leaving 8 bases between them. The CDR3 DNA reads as TGTGCCACCAGCAGAGAGGGGGCCATGAACACTGAAGCTTTCTTT. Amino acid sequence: CATSREGAMNTEAFF.

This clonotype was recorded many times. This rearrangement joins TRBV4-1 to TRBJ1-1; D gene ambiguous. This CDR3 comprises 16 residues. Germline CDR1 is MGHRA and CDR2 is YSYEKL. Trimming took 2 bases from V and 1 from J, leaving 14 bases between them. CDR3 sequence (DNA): TGCGCCAGCAGCCAACAGGCTCCGCGGGAGAACACTGAAGCTTTCTTT. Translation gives CASSQQAPRENTEAFF.

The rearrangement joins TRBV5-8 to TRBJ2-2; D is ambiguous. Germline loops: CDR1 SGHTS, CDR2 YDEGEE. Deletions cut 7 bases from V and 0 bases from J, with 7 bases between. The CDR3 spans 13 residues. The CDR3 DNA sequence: TGTGCCAGCTCGGCAGCGAACACCGGGGAGCTGTTTTTT. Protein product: CASSAANTGELFF.

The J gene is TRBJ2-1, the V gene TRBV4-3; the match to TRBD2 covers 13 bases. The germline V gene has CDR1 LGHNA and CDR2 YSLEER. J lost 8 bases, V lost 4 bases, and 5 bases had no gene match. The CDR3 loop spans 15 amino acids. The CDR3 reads CASSRTSGSLYEQFF. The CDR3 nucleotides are TGCGCCAGCAGCCGGACTAGCGGGAGTCTCTATGAGCAGTTCTTC.

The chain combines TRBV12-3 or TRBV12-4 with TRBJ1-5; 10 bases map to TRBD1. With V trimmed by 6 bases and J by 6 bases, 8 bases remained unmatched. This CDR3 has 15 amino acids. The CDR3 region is CASSPTGGAIQPQHF. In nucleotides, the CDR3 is TGTGCCAGCAGCCCGACAGGGGGCGCGATTCAGCCCCAGCATTTT.

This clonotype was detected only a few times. In nucleotides, the CDR3 is TGTGCCAGCTCACCACTTCAGGGAGTCTCTGACTATGGCTACACCTTC. It encodes CASSPLQGVSDYGYTF. V gene TRBV18 combines with J gene TRBJ1-2; D is perhaps TRBD1 (5 bases). Per the germline V gene, CDR1 is KGHSH and CDR2 is LQKENI. Trimming took off 1 base at V and 3 bases at J, with 15 bases between the two ends. This CDR3 region has 16 residues.

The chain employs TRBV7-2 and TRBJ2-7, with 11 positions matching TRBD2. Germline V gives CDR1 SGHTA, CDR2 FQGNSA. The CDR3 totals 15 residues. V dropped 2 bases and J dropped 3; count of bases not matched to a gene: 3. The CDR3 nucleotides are TGTGCCAGCAGCTTACTAGCGGGGGGTCTCTACGAGCAGTACTTC. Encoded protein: CASSLLAGGLYEQYF.

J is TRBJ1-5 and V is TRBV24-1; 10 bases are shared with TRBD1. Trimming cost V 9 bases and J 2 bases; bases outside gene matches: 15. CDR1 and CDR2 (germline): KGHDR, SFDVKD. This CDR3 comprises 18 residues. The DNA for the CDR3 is TGTGCCACCGCCTCAAGACAGGGGGCTCCCTTTCGCAATCAGCCCCAGCATTTT. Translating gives CATASRQGAPFRNQPQHF.

CDR3 nucleotide sequence: TGTGCCAGCAGTGAATTGGGGCGTAACAATGAAAAACTGTTTTTT. Amino acids: CASSELGRNNEKLFF. The gene calls are TRBV2 and TRBJ1-4; a weak D match, TRBD1 (5 bases). The CDR3 is made up of 15 amino acids. Germline V gene data show CDR1 as SNHLY and CDR2 as FYNNEI. Trimming cost V 2 bases and J 5 bases, with 12 bases left between them.

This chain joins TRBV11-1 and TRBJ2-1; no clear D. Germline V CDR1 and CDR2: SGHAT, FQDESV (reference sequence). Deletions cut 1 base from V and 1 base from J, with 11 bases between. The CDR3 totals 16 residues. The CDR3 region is CASSLVSPRSYNEQFF. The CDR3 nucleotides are TGTGCCAGCAGCTTAGTTTCCCCGAGGTCCTACAATGAGCAGTTCTTC.

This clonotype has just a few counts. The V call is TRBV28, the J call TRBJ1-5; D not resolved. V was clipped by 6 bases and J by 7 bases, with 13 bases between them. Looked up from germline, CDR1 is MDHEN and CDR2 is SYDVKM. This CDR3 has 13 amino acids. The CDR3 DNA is TGTGCCAGCAGCCCAACACGGGCCCAGCCCCAGCATTTT. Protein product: CASSPTRAQPQHF.

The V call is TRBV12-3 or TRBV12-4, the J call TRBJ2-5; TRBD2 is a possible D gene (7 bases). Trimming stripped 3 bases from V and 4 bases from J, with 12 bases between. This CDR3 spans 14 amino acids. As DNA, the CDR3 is TGTGCCAGCAGTTTGGCGGGGGCAGGAGAGACCCAGTACTTC. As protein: CASSLAGAGETQYF.

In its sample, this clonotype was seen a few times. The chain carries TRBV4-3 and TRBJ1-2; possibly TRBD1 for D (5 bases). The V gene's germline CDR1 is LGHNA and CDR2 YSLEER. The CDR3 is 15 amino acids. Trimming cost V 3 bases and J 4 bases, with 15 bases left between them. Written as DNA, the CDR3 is TGCGCCAGCAGCCAGGAGGGGCGTCATAGCTATGGCTACACCTTC. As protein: CASSQEGRHSYGYTF.

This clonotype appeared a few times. The CDR3 nucleotides read TGCAGTGCTATGGAAGGGGGCTGGGCTGAAGCTTTCTTT. This encodes CSAMEGGWAEAFF. This chain joins TRBV20-1 and TRBJ1-1; 7 positions match TRBD1. Germline values: CDR1 DFQATT, CDR2 SNEGSKA (reference sequence). The CDR3 consists of 13 residues. With V trimmed by 4 bases and J by 6 bases, 8 bases remained unmatched.

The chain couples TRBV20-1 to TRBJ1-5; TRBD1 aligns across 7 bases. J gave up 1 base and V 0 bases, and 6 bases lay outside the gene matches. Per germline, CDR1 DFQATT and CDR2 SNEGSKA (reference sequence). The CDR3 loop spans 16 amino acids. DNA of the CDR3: TGCAGTGCTAGAGATTACAGGGGAACAAGCAATCAGCCCCAGCATTTT. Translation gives CSARDYRGTSNQPQHF.

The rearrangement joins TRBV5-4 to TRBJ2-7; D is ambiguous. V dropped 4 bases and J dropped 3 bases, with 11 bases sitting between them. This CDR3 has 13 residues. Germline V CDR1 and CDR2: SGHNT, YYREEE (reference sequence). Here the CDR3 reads CASSQEQYYEQYF. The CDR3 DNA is TGTGCCAGCAGCCAGGAACAATACTACGAGCAGTACTTC.

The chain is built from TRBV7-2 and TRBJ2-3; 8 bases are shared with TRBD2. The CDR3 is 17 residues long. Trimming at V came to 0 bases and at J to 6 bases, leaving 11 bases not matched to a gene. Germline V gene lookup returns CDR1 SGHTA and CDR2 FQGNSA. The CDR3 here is CASSLARASGRLDTQYF. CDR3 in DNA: TGTGCCAGCAGCTTAGCGCGGGCTAGCGGGCGGCTGGATACGCAGTATTTT. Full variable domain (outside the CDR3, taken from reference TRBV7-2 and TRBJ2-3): GAGVSQSPSNKVTEKGKDVELRCDPISGHTALYWYRQSLGQGLEFLIYFQGNSAPDKSGLPSDRFSAERTGGSVSTLTIQRTQQEDSAVYLCASSLARASGRLDTQYFGPGTRLTVL.

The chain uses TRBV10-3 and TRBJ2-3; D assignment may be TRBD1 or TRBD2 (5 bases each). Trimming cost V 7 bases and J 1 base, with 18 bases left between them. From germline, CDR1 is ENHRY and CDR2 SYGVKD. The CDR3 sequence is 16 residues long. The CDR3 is CAIKNPTRGRTDTQYF. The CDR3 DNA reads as TGTGCCATCAAAAACCCCACCCGGGGCCGCACAGATACGCAGTATTTT.

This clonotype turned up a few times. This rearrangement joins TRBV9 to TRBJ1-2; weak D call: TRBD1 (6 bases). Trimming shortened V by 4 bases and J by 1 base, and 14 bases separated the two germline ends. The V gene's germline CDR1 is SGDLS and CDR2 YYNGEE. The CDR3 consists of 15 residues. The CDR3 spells CASSPGVGLNYGYTF. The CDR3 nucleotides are TGTGCCAGCAGCCCAGGGGTAGGGCTTAACTATGGCTACACCTTC. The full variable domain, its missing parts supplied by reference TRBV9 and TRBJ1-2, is DSGVTQTPKHLITATGQRVTLRCSPRSGDLSVYWYQQSLDQGLQFLIQYYNGEERAKGNILERFSAQQFPDLHSELNLSSLELGDSALYFCASSPGVGLNYGYTFGSGTRLTVV.

The CDR3 loop is CASSASGITSGNTIYF. CDR3 coding DNA: TGTGCCAGCAGCGCGTCAGGAATCACCTCTGGAAACACCATATATTTT. V usage is TRBV9 and J usage is TRBJ1-3; D gene ambiguous. The CDR3 has 16 amino acids. Germline V gene sequence: CDR1 SGDLS, CDR2 YYNGEE. Trimming stripped 3 bases from V and 0 bases from J, with 13 bases between.

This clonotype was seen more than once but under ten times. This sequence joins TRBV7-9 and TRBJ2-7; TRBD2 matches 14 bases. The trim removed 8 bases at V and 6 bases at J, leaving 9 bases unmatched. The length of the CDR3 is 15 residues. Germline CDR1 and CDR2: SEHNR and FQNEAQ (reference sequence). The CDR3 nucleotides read TGTGCCAGCTCGGGACTAGCGGGAGCAGCGGGCGAGCAGTACTTC. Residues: CASSGLAGAAGEQYF.

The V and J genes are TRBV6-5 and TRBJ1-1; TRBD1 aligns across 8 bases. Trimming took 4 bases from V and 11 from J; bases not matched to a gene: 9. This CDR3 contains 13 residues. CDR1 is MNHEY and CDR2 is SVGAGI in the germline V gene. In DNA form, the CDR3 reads TGTGCCAGCAGTTCGACAGGGGACCTTCGGGCTTTCTTT. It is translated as CASSSTGDLRAFF.

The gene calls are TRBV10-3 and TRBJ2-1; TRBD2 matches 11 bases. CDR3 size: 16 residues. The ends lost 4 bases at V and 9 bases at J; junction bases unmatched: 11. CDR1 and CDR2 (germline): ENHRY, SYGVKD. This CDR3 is CAISVSSGRSGSEQFF. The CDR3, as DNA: TGTGCCATCAGTGTTTCTAGCGGGAGGAGTGGAAGTGAGCAGTTCTTC.

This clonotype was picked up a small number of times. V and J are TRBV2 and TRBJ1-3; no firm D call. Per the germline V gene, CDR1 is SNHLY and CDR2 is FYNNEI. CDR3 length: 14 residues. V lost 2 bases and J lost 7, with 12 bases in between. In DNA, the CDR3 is TGTGCCAGCAGTGAACAGTCTCCCGGGAACACCATATATTTT. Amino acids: CASSEQSPGNTIYF.

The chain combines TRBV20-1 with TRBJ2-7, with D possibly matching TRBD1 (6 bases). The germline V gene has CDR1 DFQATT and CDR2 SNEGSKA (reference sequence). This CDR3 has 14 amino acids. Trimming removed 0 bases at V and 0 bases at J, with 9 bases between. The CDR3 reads CSAREYRVSYEQYF. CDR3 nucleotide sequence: TGCAGTGCTAGAGAGTACAGGGTCTCCTACGAGCAGTACTTC.